This T cell receptor (beta chain) was recorded in a study of blood T cells in healthy people across ages. Study-level points and caveats: Leaving the PBMCs unsorted stopped any conclusive comparison of naive versus antigen-experienced cells.

Through a sample-barcoded 5' primer and a J-beta primer mix, a second PCR was run for roughly 7 to 12 cycles. TCRdb analysed the 5' RACE reads with MiXCR anew, one entry per CDR3 protein. The sample shows over 1,500,000 distinct CDR3 sequences, 40% to 55% of them seen only once. Remarks on this clonotype: Its antigen is not known.

Sequencing was performed on blood. The sequence was obtained from a woman aged 40 to 50 in good health.

The CDR3, as DNA: TGTGCCAGCAGCTCCCTCACTTCTTTAGCGGGGGCCTCCTACAATGAGCAGTTCTTC. This gives the protein CASSSLTSLAGASYNEQFF. The chain uses TRBV7-2 and TRBJ2-1; 9 positions match TRBD2. This CDR3 has 19 amino acids. V lost 4 bases to trimming and J lost 0 bases; unmatched junction nucleotides: 13. Germline V gene sequence: CDR1 SGHTA, CDR2 FQGNSA. Based on the CDR3 plus reference TRBV7-2 and TRBJ2-1, the full variable domain is GAGVSQSPSNKVTEKGKDVELRCDPISGHTALYWYRQSLGQGLEFLIYFQGNSAPDKSGLPSDRFSAERTGGSVSTLTIQRTQQEDSAVYLCASSSLTSLAGASYNEQFFGPGTRLTVL.